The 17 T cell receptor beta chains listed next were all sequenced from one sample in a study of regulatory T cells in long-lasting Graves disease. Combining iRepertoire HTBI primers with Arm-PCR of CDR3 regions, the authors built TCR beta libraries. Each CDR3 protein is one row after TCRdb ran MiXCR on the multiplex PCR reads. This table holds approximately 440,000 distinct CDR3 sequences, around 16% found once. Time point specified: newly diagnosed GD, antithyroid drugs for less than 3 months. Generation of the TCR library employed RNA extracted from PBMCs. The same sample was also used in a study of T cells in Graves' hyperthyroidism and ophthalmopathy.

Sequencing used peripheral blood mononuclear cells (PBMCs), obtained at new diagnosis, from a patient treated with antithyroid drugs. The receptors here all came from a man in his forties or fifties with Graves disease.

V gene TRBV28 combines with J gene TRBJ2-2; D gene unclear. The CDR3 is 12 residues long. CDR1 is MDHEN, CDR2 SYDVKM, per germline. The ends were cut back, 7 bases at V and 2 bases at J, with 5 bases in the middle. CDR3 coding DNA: TGTGCCAGCACCCAAAACACCGGGGAGCTGTTTTTT. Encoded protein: CASTQNTGELFF.

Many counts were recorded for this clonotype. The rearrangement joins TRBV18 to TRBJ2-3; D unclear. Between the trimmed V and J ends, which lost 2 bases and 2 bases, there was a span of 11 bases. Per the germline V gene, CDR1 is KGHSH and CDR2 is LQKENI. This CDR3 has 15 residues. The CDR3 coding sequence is TGTGCCAGCTCACCATCCGGAAGTAACACAGATACGCAGTATTTT. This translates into CASSPSGSNTDTQYF.

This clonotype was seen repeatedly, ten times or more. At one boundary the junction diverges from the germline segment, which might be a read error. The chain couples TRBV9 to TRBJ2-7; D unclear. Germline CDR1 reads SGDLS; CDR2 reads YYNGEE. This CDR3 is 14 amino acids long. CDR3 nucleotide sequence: TGTGCCAGCAGCGTAGATCCGGTCTCCTACAAGCAGTACTTC. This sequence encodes CASSVDPVSYKQYF.

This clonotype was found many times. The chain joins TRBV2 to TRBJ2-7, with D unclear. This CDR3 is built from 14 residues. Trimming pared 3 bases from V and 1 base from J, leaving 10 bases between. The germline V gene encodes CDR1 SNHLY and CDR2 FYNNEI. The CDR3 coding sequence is TGTGCCAGCAGTGATGAGGTGGGGTCCTACGAGCAGTACTTC. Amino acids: CASSDEVGSYEQYF.

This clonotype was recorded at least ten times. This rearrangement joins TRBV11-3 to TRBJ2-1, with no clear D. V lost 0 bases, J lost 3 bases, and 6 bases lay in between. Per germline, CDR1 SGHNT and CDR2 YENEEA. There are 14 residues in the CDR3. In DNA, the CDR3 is TGTGCCAGCAGCTTAGAACGCGGCTACAATGAGCAGTTCTTC. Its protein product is CASSLERGYNEQFF.

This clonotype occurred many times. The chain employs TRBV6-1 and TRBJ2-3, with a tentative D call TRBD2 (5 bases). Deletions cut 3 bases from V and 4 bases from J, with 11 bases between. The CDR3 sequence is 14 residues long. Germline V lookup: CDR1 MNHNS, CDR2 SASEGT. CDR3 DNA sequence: TGTGCCAGCAGTGAGCTAGGAGGCGCAGATACGCAGTATTTT. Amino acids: CASSELGGADTQYF.

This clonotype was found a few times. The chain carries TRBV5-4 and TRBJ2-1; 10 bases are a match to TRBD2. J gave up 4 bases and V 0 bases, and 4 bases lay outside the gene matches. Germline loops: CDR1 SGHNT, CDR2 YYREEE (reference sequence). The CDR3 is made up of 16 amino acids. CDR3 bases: TGTGCCAGCAGCTTGGGGACTAGCGGACCGTACAATGAGCAGTTCTTC. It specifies CASSLGTSGPYNEQFF.

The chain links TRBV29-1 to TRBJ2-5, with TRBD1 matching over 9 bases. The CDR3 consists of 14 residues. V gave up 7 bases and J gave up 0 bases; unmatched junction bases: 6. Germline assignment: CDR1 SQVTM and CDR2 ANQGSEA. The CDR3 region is CSADRDRDQETQYF. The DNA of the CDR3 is TGCAGCGCGGACCGGGACAGGGACCAAGAGACCCAGTACTTC.

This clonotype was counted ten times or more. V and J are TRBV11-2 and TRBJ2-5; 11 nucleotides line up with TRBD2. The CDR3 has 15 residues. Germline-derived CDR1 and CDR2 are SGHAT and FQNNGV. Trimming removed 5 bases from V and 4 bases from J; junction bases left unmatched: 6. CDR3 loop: CASSGGLAGGETQYF. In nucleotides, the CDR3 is TGTGCCAGCAGCGGGGGTCTAGCGGGGGGAGAGACCCAGTACTTC.

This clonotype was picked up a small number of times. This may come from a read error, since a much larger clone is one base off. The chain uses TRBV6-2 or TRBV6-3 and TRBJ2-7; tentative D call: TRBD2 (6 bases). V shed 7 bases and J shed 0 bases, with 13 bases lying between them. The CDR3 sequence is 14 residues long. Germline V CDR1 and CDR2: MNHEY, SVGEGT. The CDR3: CASTQDGSSYEQYF. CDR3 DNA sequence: TGTGCCAGCACCCAGGACGGGAGCTCCTACGAGCAGTACTTC.

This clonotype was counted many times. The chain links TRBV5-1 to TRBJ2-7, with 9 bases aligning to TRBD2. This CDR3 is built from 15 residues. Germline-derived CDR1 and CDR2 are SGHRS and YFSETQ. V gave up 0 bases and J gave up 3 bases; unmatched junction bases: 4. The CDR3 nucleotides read TGCGCCAGCAGCTTGGATGGAGCGGGAGGCTACGAGCAGTACTTC. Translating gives CASSLDGAGGYEQYF.

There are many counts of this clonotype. CDR3 nucleotides: TGTGCCACCATATTATCGGGAGGGTACAATGAGCAGTTCTTC. Residues: CATILSGGYNEQFF. The chain carries TRBV2 and TRBJ2-1; 8 positions agree with TRBD2. The CDR3 covers 14 residues. V dropped 10 bases and J dropped 4; count of bases not matched to a gene: 9. In germline, CDR1 is SNHLY, CDR2 FYNNEI.

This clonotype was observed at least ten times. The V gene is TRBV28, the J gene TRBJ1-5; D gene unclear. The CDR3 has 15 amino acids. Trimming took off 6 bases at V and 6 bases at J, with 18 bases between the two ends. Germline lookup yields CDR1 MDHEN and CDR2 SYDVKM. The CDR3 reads CASSLPQRRVQPQHF. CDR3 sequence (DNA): TGTGCCAGCAGCTTACCCCAACGGCGGGTTCAGCCCCAGCATTTT.

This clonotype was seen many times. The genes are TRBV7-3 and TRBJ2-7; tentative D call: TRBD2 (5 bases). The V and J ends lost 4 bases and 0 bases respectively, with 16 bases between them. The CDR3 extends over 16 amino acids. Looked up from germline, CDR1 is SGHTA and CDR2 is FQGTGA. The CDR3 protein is CASSCGVGKSSYEQYF. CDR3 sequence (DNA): TGTGCCAGCAGCTGCGGAGTCGGGAAGAGCTCCTACGAGCAGTACTTC.

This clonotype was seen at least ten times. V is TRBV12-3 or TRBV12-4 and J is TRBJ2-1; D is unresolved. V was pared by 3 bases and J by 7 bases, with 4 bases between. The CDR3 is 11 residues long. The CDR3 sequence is CASSFMNEQFF. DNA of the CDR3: TGTGCCAGCAGTTTCATGAATGAGCAGTTCTTC.

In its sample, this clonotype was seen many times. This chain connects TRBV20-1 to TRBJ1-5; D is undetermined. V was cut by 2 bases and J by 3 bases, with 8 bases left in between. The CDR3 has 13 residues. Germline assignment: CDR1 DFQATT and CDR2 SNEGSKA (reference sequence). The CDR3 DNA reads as TGCAGTGCTAGATACGACAACAATCAGCCCCAGCATTTT. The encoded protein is CSARYDNNQPQHF.

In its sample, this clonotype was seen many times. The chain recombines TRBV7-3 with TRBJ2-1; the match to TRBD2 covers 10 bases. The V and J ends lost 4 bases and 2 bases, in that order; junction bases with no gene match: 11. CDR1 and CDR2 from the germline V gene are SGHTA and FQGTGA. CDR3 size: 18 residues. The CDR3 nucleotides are TGTGCCAGCAGCTCGCAAGAAAGGACTAGCGGCACCTACAATGAGCAGTTCTTC. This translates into CASSSQERTSGTYNEQFF. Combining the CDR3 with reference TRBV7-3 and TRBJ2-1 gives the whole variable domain GAGVSQTPSNKVTEKGKYVELRCDPISGHTALYWYRQSLGQGPEFLIYFQGTGAADDSGLPNDRFFAVRPEGSVSTLKIQRTERGDSAVYLCASSSQERTSGTYNEQFFGPGTRLTVL.